The clone carrying this TCR beta chain was seen just once. The antigen is undetermined. The assay was immunoSEQ multiplex PCR, and TCRdb's table has in-frame clones only and misses some. The table shows around 97,000 clones, with around 80% occurring only once. The data derive from a study of OX40 agonist ivuxolimab in advanced cancers. Looking at the study overall: Past anti-PD-1, anti-PD-L1 or anti-CTLA-4 therapy was accepted, and 30% to 50% had received some.

Broader study findings: The antigens recognized by the expanded peripheral T cells, that is their antigen specificity, were not determined.

The material was CD4+ or CD8+ T cells sorted from blood, obtained in a trial of the OX40 agonist ivuxolimab. This clonotype originated in an adult with an advanced solid tumor such as melanoma, head and neck, liver or kidney cancer.

As DNA, the CDR3 is TGTGCCAGCAGTTACTCGGCGGGAGGGAACACCGGGGAGCTGTTTTTT. It codes for CASSYSAGGNTGELFF. The chain combines TRBV6-5 with TRBJ2-2, with TRBD2 matching 8 bases. Germline V gene lookup returns CDR1 MNHEY and CDR2 SVGAGI. The CDR3 runs 16 residues. V lost 0 bases, J lost 1 base, and 1 base stayed unmatched.